These 11 T cell receptor beta chains were all obtained from the same sample, sequenced in a study of OX40 agonist ivuxolimab in advanced cancers. Using immunoSEQ multiplex PCR, the repertoire was profiled, and TCRdb retains in-frame clones only, with some absent. The data hold some 50,000 clones, with roughly 80% observed a single time. The source was CD4+ or CD8+ T cells sorted from blood, collected in a trial of the OX40 agonist ivuxolimab. The receptors here all came from an adult with an advanced solid tumor such as melanoma, head and neck, liver or kidney cancer.

This chain links TRBV10-2 with TRBJ2-3; TRBD2 agrees at 10 bases. CDR1 and CDR2 from the germline V gene are WSHSY and SAAADI. The length of the CDR3 is 20 residues. Trimming cost V 0 bases and J 0 bases; bases outside gene matches: 12. CDR3 amino acids: CASSESTSGSGGFSTDTQYF. CDR3 DNA sequence: TGCGCCAGCAGTGAGTCGACTAGCGGGTCGGGGGGTTTTAGCACAGATACGCAGTATTTT.

The chain joins TRBV7-2 to TRBJ2-5; TRBD1 matches at 8 bases. V lost 2 bases to trimming and J lost 4 bases; unmatched junction nucleotides: 9. Germline V gene lookup returns CDR1 SGHTA and CDR2 FQGNSA. The CDR3 is 16 residues long. The CDR3 nucleotides are TGTGCCAGCAGCTTATACAGATCTGGGACAGGAGAGACCCAGTACTTC. Protein: CASSLYRSGTGETQYF.

The rearrangement links TRBV6-5 to TRBJ1-2; unclear D gene. This CDR3 has 15 amino acids. The ends were cut back, 0 bases at V and 0 bases at J, with 8 bases in the middle. From germline, CDR1 is MNHEY and CDR2 SVGAGI. CDR3 in DNA: TGTGCCAGCAGTTACTCAGGGATGACTAACTATGGCTACACCTTC. It specifies CASSYSGMTNYGYTF.

V is TRBV7-2 and J is TRBJ2-7; D possibly corresponds to TRBD1 (6 bases). CDR1 is SGHTA, CDR2 FQGNSA, per germline. This CDR3 has 14 residues. The germline V and J ends were trimmed by 4 bases and 5 bases, with 15 bases remaining between them. CDR3 in amino acids: CASSSQGEVHEQYF. Written as DNA, the CDR3 is TGTGCCAGCAGCTCACAGGGAGAGGTACACGAGCAGTACTTC.

The genes are TRBV7-9 and TRBJ1-2; a possible D gene is TRBD1 (6 bases). This CDR3 region has 16 residues. Germline CDR1 and CDR2: SEHNR and FQNEAQ (reference sequence). Trimming shortened V by 5 bases and J by 2 bases, and 18 bases separated the two germline ends. CDR3 nucleotide sequence: TGTGCCAGCAGCCCCCAAGGTTTGCAGGGGAACTATGGCTACACCTTC. Its translation: CASSPQGLQGNYGYTF.

This clone has only one observation. This chain uses TRBV18 with TRBJ2-7; possible D gene TRBD2, 6 bases. The CDR3 contains 13 residues. Trimming shortened V by 3 bases and J by 7 bases, and 13 bases separated the two germline ends. The germline V gene has CDR1 KGHSH and CDR2 LQKENI. The chain's CDR3 is CASSPGTVWEQYF. For the CDR3, the DNA is TGTGCCAGCTCACCCGGGACTGTCTGGGAGCAGTACTTC.

The rearrangement uses TRBV27 and TRBJ1-5; D is perhaps TRBD1 (5 bases). This CDR3 comprises 17 residues. CDR1 is MNHEY and CDR2 is SMNVEV in the germline V gene (reference sequence). With 5 bases removed from V and 0 bases from J, the gap between germline ends came to 17 bases. CDR3 in amino acids: CASSPSGNYYSNQPQHF. CDR3 coding DNA: TGTGCCAGCAGTCCCTCAGGGAACTACTATAGCAATCAGCCCCAGCATTTT.

As for this clone: The junction and the germline gene differ at one end; a read error may be behind it. The chain couples TRBV28 to TRBJ1-4, with 8 nucleotides matching TRBD1. Germline V gives CDR1 MDHEN, CDR2 SYDVKM. The CDR3 sequence is 12 residues long. The CDR3 loop is CASSLSDRAGVF. As DNA, the CDR3 is TGTGCCAGCAGTTTATCGGACAGGGCTGGAGTTTTT.

The chain has TRBV7-9 and TRBJ2-7, with D uncertain. CDR1 and CDR2 (germline): SEHNR, FQNEAQ (reference sequence). With 1 base removed from V and 0 bases from J, the gap between germline ends came to 10 bases. This CDR3 contains 15 residues. In DNA, the CDR3 is TGTGCCAGCAGCTTAGGTACAGACTTCTCCTACGAGCAGTACTTC. The encoded protein is CASSLGTDFSYEQYF.

The gene calls are TRBV28 and TRBJ2-3; TRBD2 agrees at 11 bases. The CDR3 length is 17 residues. The J segment lost 0 bases and the V segment lost 4 bases, leaving 6 bases of the junction unmatched. CDR1 is MDHEN, CDR2 SYDVKM, per germline. CDR3: CASSSLAGGSSTDTQYF. CDR3 bases: TGTGCCAGCAGTTCCCTAGCGGGAGGCTCTAGCACAGATACGCAGTATTTT.

V and J are TRBV11-3 and TRBJ2-7; D not resolved. Germline V lookup: CDR1 SGHNT, CDR2 YENEEA. The CDR3 covers 11 residues. Trimming pared 4 bases from V and 3 bases from J, leaving 4 bases between. As DNA, the CDR3 is TGTGCCAGCAGCTCCTACTACGAGCAGTACTTC. Its protein product is CASSSYYEQYF.